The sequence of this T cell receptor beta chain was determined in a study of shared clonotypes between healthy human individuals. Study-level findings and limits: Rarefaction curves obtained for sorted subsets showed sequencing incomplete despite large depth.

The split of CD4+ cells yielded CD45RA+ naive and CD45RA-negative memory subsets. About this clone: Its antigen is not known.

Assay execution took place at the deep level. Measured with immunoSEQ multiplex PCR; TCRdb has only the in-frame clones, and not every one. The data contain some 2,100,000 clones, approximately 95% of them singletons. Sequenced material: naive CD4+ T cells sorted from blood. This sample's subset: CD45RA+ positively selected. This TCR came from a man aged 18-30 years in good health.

The CDR3 sequence: CASSLKLFEQYF. CDR3 nucleotide sequence: TGTGCCAGCAGCTTAAAGCTTTTCGAGCAGTACTTC. The V call is TRBV7-2, the J call TRBJ2-7; no definite D call. The CDR3 is made up of 12 amino acids. The V gene lost 2 bases and the J gene lost 6 bases, with 8 bases spanning the gap. CDR1 and CDR2 from the germline V gene are SGHTA and FQGNSA.